These 8 T cell receptor beta chains were sequenced from one sample in a study of identical twins. TCRdb recomputed calls from the 5' RACE reads with MiXCR, one row per CDR3 protein. The data show 450,000 or so distinct CDR3 sequences, with 14% seen just once and about 0.53% held by the top ten. These data also formed part of another study, on yellow fever vaccine responses in identical twins.

What was sequenced was CD4+ T cells sorted from blood. Receptors were obtained from a woman younger than 35 in good health.

This clonotype was seen more than once but under ten times. The J gene is TRBJ2-7, the V gene TRBV25-1, with 10 bases aligning to TRBD2. Per germline, CDR1 MGHDK and CDR2 SYGVNS. The trim removed 4 bases at V and 4 bases at J, leaving 4 bases unmatched. CDR3 length: 14 residues. CDR3 bases: TGTGCCAGCAGTGCTAGCGGGAGTCTTTACGAGCAGTACTTC. Translated: CASSASGSLYEQYF.

This clonotype was counted between two and nine times. The chain joins TRBV7-2 to TRBJ2-2, with D perhaps matching TRBD1 or TRBD2 (5 bases each). CDR1 is SGHTA and CDR2 is FQGNSA in the germline V gene. The V end lost 2 bases, the J end lost 6 bases, and 13 bases lay between the germline ends. The length of the CDR3 is 15 residues. Here the CDR3 reads CASSLLVGAPGELFF. In nucleotides, the CDR3 is TGTGCCAGCAGCTTACTTGTCGGGGCCCCCGGGGAGCTGTTTTTT.

This sequence joins TRBV12-3 or TRBV12-4 and TRBJ2-2, with D perhaps TRBD2 (5 bases). Trimming pared 7 bases from V and 2 bases from J, leaving 8 bases between. This CDR3 contains 13 residues. The DNA of the CDR3 is TGTGCCAGCATTCCGGGAAACACCGGGGAGCTGTTTTTT. Protein: CASIPGNTGELFF.

This chain connects TRBV21-1 to TRBJ2-5; the table's TRBD2 call for D was not verified on the DNA. TRBV21-1 is listed as a pseudogene. CDR3 length equals 17 residues. CDR3 region: CASLIGLGAGVPETQYF. Here the CDR3 DNA reads TGTGCCAGCTTAATAGGTTTAGGAGCGGGAGTGCCAGAGACCCAGTACTTC.

The chain uses TRBV28 and TRBJ2-2, with 9 bases matching TRBD1. The junction had 7 bases not matched to a gene; V was cut back by 3 bases and J by 8 bases. This CDR3 has 15 residues. Germline CDR1 MDHEN, CDR2 SYDVKM. This CDR3 is CASSLRDRVDGELFF. The DNA for the CDR3 is TGTGCCAGCAGTTTGAGGGACAGGGTCGATGGGGAGCTGTTTTTT.

CDR3 sequence reads: CASSRTGQGNYGYTF. The CDR3 bases are TGCGCCAGCAGCCGCACAGGACAGGGGAACTATGGCTACACCTTC. This chain links TRBV4-3 with TRBJ1-2, with TRBD1 matching 9 bases. The CDR3 length is 15 residues. Trimming cost V 4 bases and J 2 bases; bases outside gene matches: 5. Germline V gene data show CDR1 as LGHNA and CDR2 as YSLEER.

This clonotype was detected only a few times. The chain couples TRBV5-1 to TRBJ2-1; D remains unclear. CDR1 is SGHRS and CDR2 is YFSETQ in the germline V gene. The ends were cut back, 2 bases at V and 6 bases at J, with 12 bases in the middle. The CDR3 has 14 amino acids. The CDR3 protein is CASSLETSSNEQFF. The CDR3 DNA follows: TGCGCCAGCAGCTTAGAAACAAGTTCCAATGAGCAGTTCTTC.

This clonotype occurred a few times. The chain links TRBV27 to TRBJ2-1, with 8 nucleotides matching TRBD2. The J segment lost 1 base and the V segment lost 0 bases, leaving 2 bases of the junction unmatched. The length of the CDR3 is 16 residues. Germline V gene sequence: CDR1 MNHEY, CDR2 SMNVEV (reference sequence). CDR3 region: CASSLSGRVSYNEQFF. CDR3 sequence (DNA): TGTGCCAGCAGTTTATCCGGGAGGGTTTCCTACAATGAGCAGTTCTTC.